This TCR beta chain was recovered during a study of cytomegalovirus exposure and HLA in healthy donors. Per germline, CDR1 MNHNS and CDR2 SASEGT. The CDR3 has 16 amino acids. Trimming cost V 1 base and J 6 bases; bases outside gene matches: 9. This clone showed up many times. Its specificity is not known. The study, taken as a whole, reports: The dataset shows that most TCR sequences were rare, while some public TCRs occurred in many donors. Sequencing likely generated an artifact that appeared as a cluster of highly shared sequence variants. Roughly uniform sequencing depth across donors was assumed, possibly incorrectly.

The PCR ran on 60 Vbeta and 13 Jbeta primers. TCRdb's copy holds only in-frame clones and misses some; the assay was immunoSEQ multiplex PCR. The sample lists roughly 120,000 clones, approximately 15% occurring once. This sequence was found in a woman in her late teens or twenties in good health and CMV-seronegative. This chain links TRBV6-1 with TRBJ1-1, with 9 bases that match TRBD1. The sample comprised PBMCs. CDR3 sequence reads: CASSEEITGGRAEAFF. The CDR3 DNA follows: TGTGCCAGCAGTGAAGAGATAACAGGGGGCCGGGCTGAAGCTTTCTTT.